The 30 T cell receptor beta chains reported below all come from one sample, sequenced in a study of blood T cells in healthy people across ages. With a J-beta primer mix and a sample-barcoded 5' primer, a second PCR ran about 6 to 11 cycles. MiXCR, applied by TCRdb to the 5' RACE reads, yields one record per CDR3 protein. This sample has hundreds of thousands of distinct CDR3 sequences, with 49% found just once. The sequenced material came from blood. The receptors shown here come from a woman aged 55-69 years in good health.

In this sample, this clonotype turned up a few times. V is TRBV11-3 and J is TRBJ2-1; possibly TRBD2 for D (5 bases). Per the germline V gene, CDR1 is SGHNT and CDR2 is YENEEA. CDR3 length equals 14 residues. Trimming removed 2 bases at V and 10 bases at J, with 15 bases between. In DNA form, the CDR3 reads TGTGCCAGCAGCTTAACGGGGTCCTCCTACGAGCAGTTCTTC. Amino acids: CASSLTGSSYEQFF.

This clonotype has more than one count but fewer than ten. This chain uses TRBV4-3 with TRBJ2-1; the D is unclear. Germline values: CDR1 LGHNA, CDR2 YSLEER. The CDR3 totals 14 residues. V shed 0 bases and J shed 1 base, with 4 bases lying between them. In DNA, the CDR3 is TGCGCCAGCAGCCAAGAGCAGTCCTACAATGAGCAGTTCTTC. This translates into CASSQEQSYNEQFF.

The chain employs TRBV20-1 and TRBJ1-6, with 11 nucleotides matching TRBD1. The ends lost 6 bases at V and 9 bases at J; junction bases unmatched: 4. The CDR3 covers 13 residues. CDR1 is DFQATT, CDR2 SNEGSKA, per germline (reference sequence). CDR3 sequence reads: CSAGTGGSSPLHF. CDR3 in DNA: TGCAGTGCGGGGACAGGGGGGAGTTCACCCCTCCACTTT.

This clonotype was counted a few times. The J gene is TRBJ2-1, the V gene TRBV20-1, with 7 nucleotides matching TRBD2. Germline V CDR1 and CDR2: DFQATT, SNEGSKA (reference sequence). The CDR3 sequence is 14 residues long. Trimming removed 6 bases from V and 8 bases from J; junction bases left unmatched: 13. Here the CDR3 reads CSAQRGGRVDEQFF. The CDR3 coding sequence is TGCAGTGCCCAACGGGGAGGGAGGGTCGATGAGCAGTTCTTC.

This clonotype occurred a few times. The genes are TRBV20-1 and TRBJ2-2; 10 positions match TRBD1. Germline V CDR1 and CDR2: DFQATT, SNEGSKA (reference sequence). J gave up 4 bases and V 4 bases, and 3 bases lay outside the gene matches. CDR3 size: 14 residues. CDR3 coding DNA: TGCAGTGCTACTAGACAGGGGGCCACCGGGGAGCTGTTTTTT. This codes for CSATRQGATGELFF.

This chain joins TRBV4-3 and TRBJ1-1, with D uncertain. The V gene's germline CDR1 is LGHNA and CDR2 YSLEER. V lost 0 bases, J lost 1 base, and 9 bases lay in between. This CDR3 comprises 15 residues. The CDR3 loop reads CASSQEPRSNTEAFF. CDR3 DNA sequence: TGCGCCAGCAGCCAAGAGCCCCGTTCGAACACTGAAGCTTTCTTT.

The chain recombines TRBV7-3 with TRBJ2-7; D gene ambiguous. There are 13 residues in the CDR3. Looked up from germline, CDR1 is SGHTA and CDR2 is FQGTGA. V was pared by 3 bases and J by 4 bases, with 10 bases between. CDR3 coding DNA: TGTGCCAGCAGCTTGAAAGCCTCTTACGAGCAGTACTTC. This translates into CASSLKASYEQYF.

The chain has TRBV5-1 and TRBJ2-1; 15 bases line up with TRBD2. The CDR3 sequence is 16 residues long. CDR1 and CDR2 (germline): SGHRS, YFSETQ. Losses at the gene ends were 5 bases for V and 9 bases for J; bases not matched to a gene: 9. CDR3 region: CASSYGLAGGPSEQFF. The CDR3 DNA sequence: TGCGCCAGCAGTTACGGACTAGCGGGAGGGCCGAGTGAGCAGTTCTTC.

The V gene is TRBV25-1, the J gene TRBJ1-1; TRBD1 aligns across 8 bases. V lost 3 bases and J lost 1; bases outside the gene matches: 4. Germline V gene data show CDR1 as MGHDK and CDR2 as SYGVNS. The CDR3 is 15 amino acids. The CDR3 reads CASSDPGTGNTEAFF. The CDR3 nucleotides are TGTGCCAGCAGTGACCCCGGGACAGGGAACACTGAAGCTTTCTTT.

This clonotype has more than one count but fewer than ten. This chain joins TRBV9 and TRBJ2-7, with D perhaps TRBD1 (6 bases). V gave up 3 bases and J gave up 4 bases, with 14 bases separating them. The CDR3 spans 14 residues. In germline, CDR1 is SGDLS, CDR2 YYNGEE. DNA of the CDR3: TGTGCCAGCAGCGGACGGGACACGCGGTACGAGCAGTACTTC. Amino acids: CASSGRDTRYEQYF.

As concerns this clonotype: One junction end disagrees with the germline gene, perhaps due to a read error. V usage is TRBV6-2 or TRBV6-3 and J usage is TRBJ2-3, with D perhaps TRBD2 (6 bases). The germline CDR1 and CDR2 sequences are MNHEY and SVGEGT. This CDR3 region has 16 residues. The CDR3 loop is CASSYGYRTKKDTQYF. The DNA of the CDR3 is TGTGCCAGTAGTTACGGTTACCGGACTAAAAAAGATACGCAGTATTTT.

Only one count was recorded for this clonotype. This chain links TRBV6-5 with TRBJ2-7; 8 nucleotides agree with TRBD2. The CDR3 contains 15 residues. The V segment lost 4 bases and the J segment 4 bases; nucleotides outside the gene matches: 9. Per the germline V gene, CDR1 is MNHEY and CDR2 is SVGAGI. The CDR3: CASSSAGPSGYEQYV. The CDR3 DNA is TGTGCCAGCAGTTCAGCCGGGCCTAGCGGGTACGAGCAGTACGTC.

This clonotype was detected a few times. CDR3 DNA: TGCAGTGCTAGGATGGGTAGCGGGCGAGTCAATGAGCAGTTCTTC. The encoded protein is CSARMGSGRVNEQFF. The rearrangement uses TRBV20-1 and TRBJ2-1, with 7 bases that match TRBD2. The germline gives CDR1 DFQATT, CDR2 SNEGSKA (reference sequence). The trim removed 3 bases at V and 6 bases at J, leaving 11 bases unmatched. This CDR3 is built from 15 residues.

The chain combines TRBV7-2 with TRBJ2-7; a weak D match, TRBD2 (6 bases). The CDR3 runs to 15 residues. Trimming stripped 5 bases from V and 2 bases from J, with 16 bases between. Germline CDR1 reads SGHTA; CDR2 reads FQGNSA. The chain's CDR3 is CASSPGGRRTYEQYF. The DNA of the CDR3 is TGTGCCAGCAGCCCCGGAGGGAGAAGAACCTACGAGCAGTACTTC.

The chain carries TRBV4-2 and TRBJ2-4; D may match TRBD1 or TRBD2 (5 bases each). This CDR3 has 18 amino acids. The germline V gene encodes CDR1 LGHNA and CDR2 YNFKEQ. V lost 0 bases to trimming and J lost 0 bases, with 15 bases between them. In nucleotides, the CDR3 is TGTGCCAGCAGCCAAGACCCCAGGGACCGCTTAGCCAAAAACATTCAGTACTTC. Protein sequence: CASSQDPRDRLAKNIQYF.

The table lists this clonotype with a few counts. V is TRBV20-1 and J is TRBJ2-5; no clear D. Per germline, CDR1 DFQATT and CDR2 SNEGSKA (reference sequence). CDR3 size: 11 residues. This CDR3 is CSQWHRETQYF. The CDR3 DNA is TGCAGCCAATGGCACCGAGAGACCCAGTACTTC.

The rearrangement uses TRBV4-3 and TRBJ1-4; 10 positions agree with TRBD1. J lost 7 bases, V lost 0 bases, and 5 bases had no gene match. The CDR3 length is 16 residues. The germline CDR1 and CDR2 sequences are LGHNA and YSLEER. CDR3 in amino acids: CASSQDGGQGIEKLFF. CDR3 nucleotides: TGCGCCAGCAGCCAAGATGGGGGACAGGGGATTGAAAAACTGTTTTTT.

This clonotype was detected once. An end of the junction differs from the germline gene, which may be a read error. The chain links TRBV4-3 to TRBJ1-2; tentatively, D is TRBD1 (6 bases). Germline loops: CDR1 LGHNA, CDR2 YSLEER. This CDR3 has 16 amino acids. The CDR3 loop reads CTSSQANWGAAYGYTF. CDR3 coding DNA: TGCACCAGCAGCCAAGCTAATTGGGGGGCGGCCTATGGCTACACCTTC.

This clonotype was counted ten times or more. The rearrangement links TRBV29-1 to TRBJ2-7, with TRBD2 matching 8 bases. The CDR3 is made up of 13 amino acids. Germline-derived CDR1 and CDR2 are SQVTM and ANQGSEA. The V and J ends lost 4 bases and 4 bases, in that order; junction bases with no gene match: 6. CDR3 protein: CSVGAGRAYEQYF. The CDR3 coding sequence is TGCAGCGTTGGGGCCGGGAGGGCTTACGAGCAGTACTTC.

This chain's CDR3 is CASSPTDLSGTSTDTQYF. CDR3 DNA sequence: TGTGCCAGCAGCCCCACCGACCTTAGCGGGACTAGCACAGATACGCAGTATTTT. This sequence joins TRBV28 and TRBJ2-3, with TRBD2 matching over 8 bases. The CDR3 is 18 amino acids. The germline gives CDR1 MDHEN, CDR2 SYDVKM. The trim removed 6 bases at V and 0 bases at J, leaving 14 bases unmatched.

This rearrangement joins TRBV11-3 to TRBJ2-4; D possibly corresponds to TRBD2 (7 bases). The V and J ends lost 6 bases and 0 bases respectively, with 12 bases between them. The germline CDR1 and CDR2 sequences are SGHNT and YENEEA. This CDR3 region has 15 residues. The chain's CDR3 is CASSPGGSAKNIQYF. The CDR3 nucleotides read TGTGCCAGCAGTCCGGGGGGCTCAGCCAAAAACATTCAGTACTTC.

J is TRBJ2-7 and V is TRBV30; perhaps D is TRBD1 or TRBD2 (5 bases each). The V end lost 3 bases, the J end lost 5 bases, and 20 bases lay between the germline ends. Germline V gene data show CDR1 as GTSNPN and CDR2 as SVGIG (reference sequence). The CDR3 spans 15 residues. CDR3 coding DNA: TGTGCCTGGAGAGGAGACCGGGACCGAGCTCACGAGCAGTACTTC. It translates to CAWRGDRDRAHEQYF.

CDR3 in DNA: TGCGCCAGCAGCCTTATGCCTAGCGGGAGTAATTCCTACAATGAGCAGTTCTTC. It specifies CASSLMPSGSNSYNEQFF. The gene calls are TRBV4-3 and TRBJ2-1; 10 bases agree with TRBD2. Per the germline V gene, CDR1 is LGHNA and CDR2 is YSLEER. The CDR3 covers 18 residues. V dropped 4 bases and J dropped 1; count of bases not matched to a gene: 10.

The rearrangement uses TRBV7-2 and TRBJ2-5, with 12 nucleotides matching TRBD2. Germline trimming cut 5 bases from V and 3 bases from J; bases unmatched to any gene: 4. The CDR3 covers 15 residues. In germline, CDR1 is SGHTA, CDR2 FQGNSA. The CDR3 here is CASSLTSGRKETQYF. In DNA, the CDR3 is TGTGCCAGCAGCCTGACTAGCGGGAGAAAAGAGACCCAGTACTTC.

The gene calls are TRBV18 and TRBJ1-2; TRBD1 agrees at 10 bases. Unmatched junction bases numbered 7, after V lost 2 bases and J lost 4 bases. The CDR3 is 16 residues long. The V gene's germline CDR1 is KGHSH and CDR2 LQKENI. The CDR3 is CASSPSTGGTRYGYTF. The CDR3 DNA sequence: TGTGCCAGCTCACCATCGACAGGGGGCACCCGCTATGGCTACACCTTC.

The chain carries TRBV18 and TRBJ2-4, with D tentatively TRBD1 (6 bases). The germline CDR1 and CDR2 sequences are KGHSH and LQKENI. V was cut by 5 bases and J by 0 bases, with 14 bases left in between. The length of the CDR3 is 16 residues. The CDR3 DNA is TGTGCCAGCTCAGCCAAGGACAGTTTAGCCAAAAACATTCAGTACTTC. Translated: CASSAKDSLAKNIQYF.

This clonotype has more than one count but fewer than ten. DNA for the CDR3: TGTGCCATCAGCGGGACAGCCGTTAATGAAAAACTGTTTTTT. It is translated as CAISGTAVNEKLFF. This sequence joins TRBV10-3 and TRBJ1-4; 7 nucleotides line up with TRBD1. Per germline, CDR1 ENHRY and CDR2 SYGVKD. Trimming cost V 6 bases and J 4 bases; bases outside gene matches: 5. This CDR3 contains 14 residues.

This sequence joins TRBV29-1 and TRBJ1-1; possibly TRBD1 for D (6 bases). Germline V gene lookup returns CDR1 SQVTM and CDR2 ANQGSEA. The CDR3 spans 12 residues. The V end lost 5 bases, the J end lost 9 bases, and 16 bases lay between the germline ends. The DNA for the CDR3 is TGCAGCGTTAAACCAGGGGATCGACAAGCTTTCTTT. Encoded protein: CSVKPGDRQAFF. Together with reference TRBV29-1 and TRBJ1-1, the CDR3 gives the full variable domain: SAVISQKPSRDICQRGTSLTIQCQVDSQVTMMFWYRQQPGQSLTLIATANQGSEATYESGFVIDKFPISRPNLTFSTLTVSNMSPEDSSIYLCSVKPGDRQAFFGQGTRLTVV.

This clonotype was found a few times. The chain has TRBV12-3 or TRBV12-4 and TRBJ2-7, with D tentatively TRBD1 (6 bases). The CDR3 is made up of 13 amino acids. Trimming took 3 bases from V and 3 from J, leaving 9 bases between them. The CDR3 reads CASSFQGIYEQYF. The CDR3 DNA reads as TGTGCCAGCAGTTTTCAGGGGATCTACGAGCAGTACTTC.

The V gene is TRBV4-2, the J gene TRBJ2-7, with D perhaps matching TRBD2 (5 bases). The J call may be incorrect, as the DNA end agrees better with TRBJ2-5. The CDR3 consists of 16 residues. The V gene's germline CDR1 is LGHNA and CDR2 YNFKEQ. CDR3 loop: CASSQDADSDYQTQYF. The CDR3 DNA sequence: TGTGCCAGCAGCCAAGATGCGGATAGTGACTACCAGACCCAGTACTTC.